This T cell receptor (beta chain) stems from a study of beta chain features in type 1 diabetes. This clone turned up a few times. Its cognate antigen is unknown. Blood was collected once per donor into heparin, averaging approximately 0.11 L. CD4+ naive, central memory, regulatory and stem cell-like memory subsets were isolated by sorting on CD45RO/CCR7/CD25/CD127/CD95/CD27. Expressed TCRB transcripts were sequenced, since all the RNA that had been isolated was reverse transcribed. TCRdb keeps only in-frame clones here, not all; method: immunoSEQ multiplex PCR. The sample carries 350,000 to 450,000 clones, approximately 15% recorded once. Findings of the study overall: When VDJ junctions were examined, type 1 diabetes patients showed fewer insertions and more deletions.

Trimming stripped 3 bases from V and 6 bases from J, with 4 bases between. The CDR3 is 11 amino acids. Germline V gene sequence: CDR1 ENHRY, CDR2 SYGVKD. This chain uses TRBV10-3 with TRBJ2-3; D unresolved. The sequence came from a woman under 30 in good health. Sample: naive CD4+ T cells from blood. The CDR3: CAISDFDTQYF. The CDR3 bases are TGTGCCATCAGTGACTTCGATACGCAGTATTTT.